These T cell receptor beta chains were read from a single sample in a study of tumour-infiltrating T cells in Burkitt lymphoma. Sequencing used immunoSEQ multiplex PCR; TCRdb keeps in-frame clones, though not all of them. In the table there are around 1,300 clones, approximately 99% of which are singletons. The sequencing sample was made of tumor tissue. These TCRs come from a human donor with Burkitt lymphoma. Both conserved end residues are part of each CDR3. D genes are given only for firm matches. The size field is filled for only some rows; it gives once, few, many or a size class.

V	D	J	size	CDR3	DNA
TRBV7-2	NA	TRBJ1-1	NA	CASSLAANTEAFF	TGTGCCAGCAGCTTAGCAGCTAACACTGAAGCTTTCTTT
TRBV7-9	NA	TRBJ2-3	NA	CASSLDGAGLDTQYF	TGTGCCAGCAGCTTAGACGGCGCCGGCCTAGATACGCAGTATTTT
TRBV7-9	NA	TRBJ2-6	NA	CASSTSGANVLTF	TGTGCCAGCAGCACCTCTGGGGCCAACGTCCTGACTTTC
TRBV18	NA	TRBJ2-7	NA	CASSPPEGGPAYEQYF	TGTGCCAGCTCACCACCGGAGGGGGGCCCCGCCTACGAGCAGTACTTC
TRBV29-1	TRBD2	TRBJ2-5	NA	CSVDSGGAMGETQYF	TGCAGCGTTGATAGCGGGGGGGCCATGGGGGAGACCCAGTACTTC
TRBV6-1	NA	TRBJ1-2	NA	CASSEVARIPNYGYTF	TGTGCCAGCAGTGAAGTTGCAAGGATTCCTAACTATGGCTACACCTTC
TRBV5-8	TRBD1	TRBJ2-7	NA	CASSSSGTGGYEQYF	TGTGCCAGCAGCTCATCCGGGACAGGGGGATACGAGCAGTACTTC
TRBV6-1	TRBD1	TRBJ1-2	NA	CASMLATGASYGYTF	TGTGCCAGCATGCTAGCGACAGGGGCAAGCTATGGCTACACCTTC
TRBV5-6	NA	TRBJ1-3	NA	CASSLKSGTSDTIYF	TGTGCCAGCAGCTTGAAATCGGGAACGAGTGACACCATATATTTT
TRBV28	TRBD1	TRBJ2-2	once	CASSSRGQGIGNTGELFF	TGTGCCAGCAGTTCTCGGGGACAGGGGATTGGTAACACCGGGGAGCTGTTTTTT
TRBV2	NA	TRBJ2-5	NA	CASSANYQETQYF	TGTGCCAGCAGTGCCAACTACCAAGAGACCCAGTACTTC
TRBV28	NA	TRBJ1-5	NA	CASSFVLSQPQHF	TGTGCCAGCAGTTTCGTTCTTAGCCAGCCCCAGCATTTT
TRBV7-6	NA	TRBJ1-1	NA	CASSLLEVGTEAFF	TGTGCCAGCAGCTTACTGGAGGTGGGCACTGAAGCTTTCTTT
TRBV4-1	NA	TRBJ2-3	NA	CASSQAGARARDTQYF	TGCGCCAGCAGCCAAGCGGGAGCTAGGGCTAGAGATACGCAGTATTTT
TRBV6-1	NA	TRBJ2-7	NA	CASSEGASYEQYF	TGTGCCAGCAGTGAAGGGGCGTCCTACGAGCAGTACTTC
TRBV7-9	NA	TRBJ1-2	NA	CASTGNLYGYTF	TGTGCCAGCACAGGAAACCTATATGGCTACACCTTC
TRBV5-6	NA	TRBJ1-3	NA	CASSIPAGPIGGNTIYF	TGTGCCAGCAGCATACCAGCCGGACCTATCGGGGGAAACACCATATATTTT
TRBV5-6	NA	TRBJ1-1	once	CASSLGFVDEAFF	TGTGCCAGCAGCTTGGGATTTGTTGATGAAGCTTTCTTT
TRBV18	NA	TRBJ2-2	NA	CASSEQENTGELFF	TGTGCCAGCTCAGAGCAGGAGAACACCGGGGAGCTGTTTTTT